This TCR beta chain stems from a study of T cells in Graves' hyperthyroidism and ophthalmopathy. This clonotype was seen ten or more times. Diagnoses rested on clinical symptoms, serum thyroxine and TRAb, thyroid ultrasound and orbital computed tomography. The PBMCs studied were ones that came from 8 to 10 ml fresh peripheral blood. What was amplified from RNA transcripts were TCR beta CDR3 regions. A first-round RT-PCR of the TCR CDR3 used the HTBI primer set. TCRdb re-derived calls from the multiplex PCR reads in MiXCR, one entry per CDR3 protein. The table shows around 600,000 distinct CDR3 sequences, with approximately 15% occurring only once. This TCR was recovered from a woman aged 18-35 years with Graves' ophthalmopathy. Sample: blood.

The CDR3 bases are TGTGCCAGCAGTGAGGACAGGGGGCCTTTTCAGCCCCAGCATTTT. This encodes CASSEDRGPFQPQHF. The V gene is TRBV2, the J gene TRBJ1-5, with 11 bases identical to TRBD1. Per germline, CDR1 SNHLY and CDR2 FYNNEI. This CDR3 has 15 residues. Germline trimming cut 3 bases from V and 6 bases from J; bases unmatched to any gene: 4.